This T cell receptor beta chain comes out of a study of blood T cell repertoires in COVID-19. Study at large: The cDNA or gDNA used as material had been derived from T cells, B-cell-depleted T cells, or PBMCs.

The V gene end was trimmed by 4 bases and the J gene end by 0 bases; junction bases not matched to a gene: 12. Germline V gene lookup returns CDR1 MDHEN and CDR2 SYDVKM. The CDR3 consists of 18 residues. Profiled with immunoSEQ multiplex PCR; TCRdb holds only in-frame clones, not every one. The top ten hold 8.5% to 9.5% of the sample, which has 140,000 or so clones, just under 90% seen once. This clonotype was sampled from a woman aged 45-65 years with active or convalescent COVID-19. V gene TRBV28 combines with J gene TRBJ1-5; 7 nucleotides match TRBD1. The source material was peripheral blood. In DNA form, the CDR3 reads TGTGCCAGCAGTTCTTATGCGGGGGGGACAGTTAGCAATCAGCCCCAGCATTTT. Translated: CASSSYAGGTVSNQPQHF.